The 12 T cell receptor beta chains below were found in one sample sequenced in a study of cytomegalovirus exposure and HLA in healthy donors. 13 Jbeta primers and 60 Vbeta primers were used for the PCR. The repertoire was sequenced with immunoSEQ multiplex PCR; TCRdb's copy has only in-frame clones and lacks some. The sample holds 200,000 to 250,000 clones, roughly 84% seen once. Sequenced sample: PBMCs. Receptor source: a human donor in good health.

V gene TRBV6-5 combines with J gene TRBJ2-1; D remains unclear. CDR3 length: 13 amino acids. The V gene's germline CDR1 is MNHEY and CDR2 SVGAGI. The V and J ends lost 4 bases and 0 bases respectively, with 4 bases between them. DNA of the CDR3: TGTGCCAGCAGTTCAAACTCCTACAATGAGCAGTTCTTC. Protein: CASSSNSYNEQFF.

This chain joins TRBV27 and TRBJ1-1; maybe TRBD1 (5 bases). Germline V gene lookup returns CDR1 MNHEY and CDR2 SMNVEV (reference sequence). Trimming removed 6 bases from V and 5 bases from J, with 13 bases in between. This CDR3 region has 13 residues. This chain's CDR3 is CASRLRGGTEAFF. CDR3 coding DNA: TGTGCCAGCAGACTGCGGGGGGGTACTGAAGCTTTCTTT.

The chain couples TRBV11-1 to TRBJ1-1; TRBD1 agrees at 8 bases. Trimming at V came to 1 base and at J to 5 bases, leaving 6 bases not matched to a gene. This CDR3 contains 15 residues. Per germline, CDR1 SGHAT and CDR2 FQDESV (reference sequence). The CDR3 DNA follows: TGTGCCAGCAGCTTAGGGACAGGGAGAACGACTGAAGCTTTCTTT. As protein: CASSLGTGRTTEAFF.

V and J are TRBV28 and TRBJ2-7; tentatively, D is TRBD1 (7 bases). The CDR3 loop spans 15 amino acids. Per the germline V gene, CDR1 is MDHEN and CDR2 is SYDVKM. The V gene lost 5 bases and the J gene lost 2 bases, with 16 bases spanning the gap. DNA of the CDR3: TGTGCCAGCAGTCCCGGTCAGGGGGAGGCCTACGAGCAGTACTTC. Residues: CASSPGQGEAYEQYF.

This clone was picked up one time. This rearrangement joins TRBV7-2 to TRBJ2-7, with D maybe TRBD1 (6 bases). The germline V gene has CDR1 SGHTA and CDR2 FQGNSA. This CDR3 contains 14 residues. Deletions cut 4 bases from V and 3 bases from J, with 13 bases between. The CDR3 here is CASSSITGLYEQYF. The CDR3 region has the DNA TGTGCCAGCAGCTCAATAACAGGGCTCTACGAGCAGTACTTC.

The gene calls are TRBV4-3 and TRBJ2-7, with 7 bases that match TRBD1. Germline V CDR1 and CDR2: LGHNA, YSLEER. This CDR3 has 16 residues. V lost 0 bases, J lost 1 base, and 6 bases stayed unmatched. For the CDR3, the DNA is TGCGCCAGCAGCCAAGATGCAGCAGGGGGATCCTACGAGCAGTACTTC. Translating gives CASSQDAAGGSYEQYF.

This clone was detected once. The chain employs TRBV16 and TRBJ2-5, with D hard to call. Germline CDR1 is KGHSY and CDR2 is FQNENV. The CDR3 loop spans 13 amino acids. V was trimmed by 1 base and J by 2 bases, leaving 5 bases between them. CDR3 sequence (DNA): TGTGCCAGCAGCCAATTCCGGCAAGAGACCCAGTACTTC. It translates to CASSQFRQETQYF.

The chain recombines TRBV7-3 with TRBJ1-1; no clear D. The CDR3 sequence is 14 residues long. V was trimmed by 3 bases and J by 1 base, leaving 9 bases between them. Germline assignment: CDR1 SGHTA and CDR2 FQGTGA. In DNA, the CDR3 is TGTGCCAGCAGCTTCGGACGGGGGAACACTGAAGCTTTCTTT. Translating gives CASSFGRGNTEAFF.

V and J are TRBV5-5 and TRBJ2-7, with 10 positions matching TRBD2. The J segment lost 3 bases and the V segment lost 0 bases, leaving 3 bases of the junction unmatched. Germline V gene lookup returns CDR1 SGHKS and CDR2 YYEKEE (reference sequence). The CDR3 sequence is 15 residues long. The chain's CDR3 is CASSLAGLADYEQYF. Written as DNA, the CDR3 is TGTGCCAGCAGCTTGGCCGGACTAGCGGACTACGAGCAGTACTTC.

Comments on this clone: This sample includes further DNA sequences coding for the same CDR3. CDR3: CASSEQGLNTEAFF. Here the CDR3 DNA reads TGTGCCAGCAGTGAGCAGGGCCTGAACACTGAAGCTTTCTTT. The gene calls are TRBV2 and TRBJ1-1, with a tentative D call TRBD1 (5 bases). CDR3 size: 14 residues. CDR1 and CDR2 from the germline V gene are SNHLY and FYNNEI. V was clipped by 3 bases and J by 0 bases, with 8 bases between them. Looking up the rest from reference TRBV2 and TRBJ1-1 gives the full variable domain: EPEVTQTPSHQVTQMGQEVILRCVPISNHLYFYWYRQILGQKVEFLVSFYNNEISEKSEIFDDQFSVERPDGSNFTLKIRSTKLEDSAMYFCASSEQGLNTEAFFGQGTRLTVV.

The chain employs TRBV5-1 and TRBJ2-7; tentative D call: TRBD2 (6 bases). The V gene lost 2 bases and the J gene lost 6 bases, with 15 bases spanning the gap. The CDR3 sequence is 14 residues long. Germline V CDR1 and CDR2: SGHRS, YFSETQ. The DNA of the CDR3 is TGCGCCAGCAGCTTTACAGAAACTAGCAGCGAGCAGTACTTC. The encoded protein is CASSFTETSSEQYF.

Remarks on this clone: One end of the junction does not line up with germline, which may come from a read error. The gene calls are TRBV2 and TRBJ1-1; D unresolved. The CDR3 is 13 residues long. Germline assignment: CDR1 SNHLY and CDR2 FYNNEI. Here the CDR3 reads CAGSDNRNTEAFF. The CDR3 DNA reads TGTGCCGGCAGTGACAACAGGAACACTGAAGCTTTCTTT.